One and the same sample provided the 18 T cell receptor beta chains below, sequenced in a study of blood T cell repertoires in COVID-19. Clones were sequenced by immunoSEQ multiplex PCR, and TCRdb holds only the in-frame ones, with some missing. The sample has about half a million clones, approximately 92% seen once. Specimen: peripheral blood. The origin of the receptors is a man younger than 30 with COVID-19, enrolled during active disease.

The rearrangement links TRBV6-5 to TRBJ1-2; TRBD1 agrees at 7 bases. CDR3 length: 13 residues. Germline-derived CDR1 and CDR2 are MNHEY and SVGAGI. With V trimmed by 5 bases and J by 2 bases, 2 bases remained unmatched. The CDR3 coding sequence is TGTGCCAGCAGTCGACAGGGAAACTATGGCTACACCTTC. It yields the protein CASSRQGNYGYTF.

The genes are TRBV5-1 and TRBJ2-5; 7 bases map to TRBD1. V was clipped by 5 bases and J by 4 bases; unmatched bases: 11. This CDR3 is 15 amino acids long. From germline, CDR1 is SGHRS and CDR2 YFSETQ. This CDR3 is CASSSFTGVGETQYF. CDR3 nucleotides: TGCGCCAGCAGTTCTTTCACAGGGGTCGGAGAGACCCAGTACTTC.

V usage is TRBV4-2 and J usage is TRBJ1-4; D unresolved. Trimming pared 1 base from V and 8 bases from J, leaving 14 bases between. The germline gives CDR1 LGHNA, CDR2 YNFKEQ. This CDR3 has 15 amino acids. The DNA for the CDR3 is TGTGCCAGCAGCCAAGGAAGAGGAGAAGACGAAAAACTGTTTTTT. Translating gives CASSQGRGEDEKLFF.

This chain links TRBV7-2 with TRBJ2-6; D might be TRBD2 (5 bases). V lost 8 bases and J lost 3, with 14 bases in between. CDR1 and CDR2 from the germline V gene are SGHTA and FQGNSA. The CDR3 sequence is 15 residues long. Here the CDR3 reads CASGNGGSGANVLTF. The DNA for the CDR3 is TGTGCCAGCGGCAACGGAGGAAGTGGGGCCAACGTCCTGACTTTC. Together with reference TRBV7-2 and TRBJ2-6, the CDR3 gives the full variable domain: GAGVSQSPSNKVTEKGKDVELRCDPISGHTALYWYRQSLGQGLEFLIYFQGNSAPDKSGLPSDRFSAERTGGSVSTLTIQRTQQEDSAVYLCASGNGGSGANVLTFGAGSRLTVL.

This chain connects TRBV6-5 to TRBJ2-6; 8 bases map to TRBD1. Germline CDR1 MNHEY, CDR2 SVGAGI. V lost 4 bases, J lost 3 bases, and 2 bases stayed unmatched. The CDR3 consists of 15 residues. CDR3 sequence reads: CASSFRGLGANVLTF. Here the CDR3 DNA reads TGTGCCAGCAGTTTCAGGGGGCTTGGGGCCAACGTCCTGACTTTC.

The J gene is TRBJ1-5, the V gene TRBV2; unclear D gene. The CDR3 consists of 16 residues. V shed 7 bases and J shed 3 bases, with 19 bases lying between them. Germline V gene lookup returns CDR1 SNHLY and CDR2 FYNNEI. The CDR3 here is CASMPDRGLNNQPQHF. The CDR3 nucleotides read TGTGCCAGCATGCCCGACCGGGGTCTCAACAATCAGCCCCAGCATTTT.

Notes on this clone: Mismatch with germline at one junction end may stem from a read error. The J gene is TRBJ2-5, the V gene TRBV7-9, with TRBD2 matching 9 bases. The germline V gene has CDR1 SEHNR and CDR2 FQNEAQ (reference sequence). The CDR3 extends over 11 amino acids. The CDR3 region has the DNA TGTGCCAGCAGCGCCGGCGGGAGGGGAGACTTC. Protein sequence: CASSAGGRGDF.

The chain couples TRBV3-1 (or the pseudogene TRBV3-2) to TRBJ1-4, with D possibly TRBD1 on 5 matching bases. The CDR3 is made up of 16 amino acids. The germline gives CDR1 LGHDT, CDR2 YNNKEL (reference sequence). V was trimmed by 1 base and J by 4 bases, leaving 13 bases between them. CDR3 region: CASSQGPNRSNEKLFF. CDR3 nucleotide sequence: TGTGCCAGCAGCCAAGGGCCCAACAGGAGTAATGAAAAACTGTTTTTT.

The chain is built from TRBV7-9 and TRBJ1-1; 8 nucleotides line up with TRBD1. Germline assignment: CDR1 SEHNR and CDR2 FQNEAQ (reference sequence). This CDR3 region has 15 residues. With 0 bases clipped from V and 5 bases from J, the junction kept 5 bases outside the gene matches. The CDR3 DNA sequence: TGTGCCAGCAGCTTAGCATCTACAGGGGGAACTGAAGCTTTCTTT. As protein: CASSLASTGGTEAFF.

This clone was observed a single time. The V call is TRBV13, the J call TRBJ2-3, with D possibly TRBD2 on 6 matching bases. The CDR3 is 15 residues long. CDR1 and CDR2 (germline): PRHDT, FYEKMQ (reference sequence). V lost 4 bases to trimming and J lost 2 bases, with 13 bases between them. CDR3 DNA sequence: TGTGCCAGCAGCTCGACTAGGGAGCACACAGATACGCAGTATTTT. It yields the protein CASSSTREHTDTQYF.

The V and J genes are TRBV7-8 and TRBJ1-5; D perhaps matches TRBD1 (6 bases). V was clipped by 2 bases and J by 8 bases, with 7 bases between them. CDR1 SGHVS and CDR2 FQNEAQ come from the germline V gene. CDR3 length: 12 residues. In DNA form, the CDR3 reads TGTGCCAGCAGCTTACACAGGGAGCCCCAGCATTTT. This gives the protein CASSLHREPQHF.

CDR3 sequence reads: CASSRQLYGYTF. The CDR3, as DNA: TGTGCCAGCAGTCGACAGCTCTATGGCTACACCTTC. This chain connects TRBV7-2 to TRBJ1-2; perhaps TRBD1 as D (5 bases). The germline V and J ends were trimmed by 6 bases and 4 bases, with 9 bases remaining between them. CDR1 is SGHTA and CDR2 is FQGNSA in the germline V gene. The CDR3 length is 12 residues.

The V call is TRBV4-2, the J call TRBJ1-1; the match to TRBD1 covers 10 bases. This CDR3 spans 15 amino acids. CDR1 is LGHNA, CDR2 YNFKEQ, per germline. The ends lost 0 bases at V and 4 bases at J; junction bases unmatched: 2. CDR3 loop: CASSQDRTGGTEAFF. The CDR3 DNA sequence: TGTGCCAGCAGCCAAGATCGGACAGGGGGCACTGAAGCTTTCTTT.

Concerning this clone itself: The sample has other DNA sequences that encode this CDR3 too. The CDR3 coding sequence is TGTGCCAGCAGTCTGCAGTCTAGCACAGATACGCAGTATTTT. This codes for CASSLQSSTDTQYF. The chain couples TRBV2 to TRBJ2-3; D is unclear. V lost 5 bases and J 0 bases, leaving 9 bases between the germline ends. CDR1 and CDR2 (germline): SNHLY, FYNNEI. The CDR3 covers 14 residues.

This chain joins TRBV11-2 and TRBJ2-3; tentative D call: TRBD1 (5 bases). V was shortened by 5 bases and J by 2 bases, with 17 bases between the two germline ends. CDR3 length: 16 residues. Germline CDR1 reads SGHAT; CDR2 reads FQNNGV. The CDR3 is CASSPDYRLTTDTQYF. As DNA, the CDR3 is TGTGCCAGCAGCCCAGATTACAGGTTAACCACAGATACGCAGTATTTT.

The CDR3 protein is CASSVAQDRASEQFF. CDR3 in DNA: TGTGCCAGCAGCGTAGCCCAGGACAGGGCCAGCGAGCAGTTCTTC. J is TRBJ2-1 and V is TRBV9; 8 bases align to TRBD1. The germline CDR1 and CDR2 sequences are SGDLS and YYNGEE. The CDR3 totals 15 residues. V lost 0 bases to trimming and J lost 10 bases; unmatched junction nucleotides: 9.

The chain is built from TRBV5-4 and TRBJ2-1; TRBD2 might be the D (6 bases). The CDR3 runs 16 residues. V dropped 0 bases and J dropped 0 bases, with 10 bases sitting between them. Germline CDR1 SGHNT, CDR2 YYREEE (reference sequence). CDR3 DNA: TGTGCCAGCAGCTTGGGCGGGGCCAGCTCCTACAATGAGCAGTTCTTC. Residues: CASSLGGASSYNEQFF.

This chain links TRBV12-2 with TRBJ2-7; the listed D gene, TRBD2, was not tested against the DNA. TRBV12-2 is a pseudogene locus. The CDR3 sequence is 16 residues long. CDR3 in amino acids: CASRLPPREKSYEQYF. CDR3 coding DNA: TGTGCAAGTCGCTTACCCCCCCGAGAAAAGTCCTACGAGCAGTACTTC.